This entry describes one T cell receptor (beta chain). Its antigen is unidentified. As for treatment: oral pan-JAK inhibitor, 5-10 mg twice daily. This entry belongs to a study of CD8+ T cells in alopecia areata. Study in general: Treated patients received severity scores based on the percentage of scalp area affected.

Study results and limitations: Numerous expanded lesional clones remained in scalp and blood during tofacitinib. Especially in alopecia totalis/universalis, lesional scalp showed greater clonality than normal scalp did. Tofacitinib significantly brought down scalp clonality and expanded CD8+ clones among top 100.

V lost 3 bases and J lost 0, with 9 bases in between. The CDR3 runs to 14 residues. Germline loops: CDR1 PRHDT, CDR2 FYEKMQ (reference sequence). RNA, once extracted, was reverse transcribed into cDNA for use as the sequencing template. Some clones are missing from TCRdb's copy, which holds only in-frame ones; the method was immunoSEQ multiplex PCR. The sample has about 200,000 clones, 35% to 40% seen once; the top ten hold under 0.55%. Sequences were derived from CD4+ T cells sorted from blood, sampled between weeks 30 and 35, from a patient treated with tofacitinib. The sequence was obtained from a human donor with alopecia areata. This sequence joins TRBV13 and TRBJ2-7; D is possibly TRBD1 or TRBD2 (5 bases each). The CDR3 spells CASSFGGSSYEQYF. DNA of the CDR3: TGTGCCAGCAGCTTTGGGGGTAGCTCCTACGAGCAGTACTTC.